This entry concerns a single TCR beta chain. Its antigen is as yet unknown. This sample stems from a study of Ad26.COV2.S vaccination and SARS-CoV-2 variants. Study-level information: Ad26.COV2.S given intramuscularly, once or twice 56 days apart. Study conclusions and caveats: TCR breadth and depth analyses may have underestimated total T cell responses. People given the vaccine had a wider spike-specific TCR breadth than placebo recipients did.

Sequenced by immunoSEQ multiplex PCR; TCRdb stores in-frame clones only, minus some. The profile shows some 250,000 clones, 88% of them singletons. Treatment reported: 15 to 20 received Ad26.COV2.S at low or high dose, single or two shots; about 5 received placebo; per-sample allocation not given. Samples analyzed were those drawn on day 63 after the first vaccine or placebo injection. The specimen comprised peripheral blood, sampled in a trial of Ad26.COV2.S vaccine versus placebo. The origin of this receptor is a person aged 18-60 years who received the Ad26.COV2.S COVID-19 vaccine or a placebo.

In nucleotides, the CDR3 is TGCGCCAGCAGCTTGGGACTAGCGGGTCAGTATGAGCAGTTCTTC. Amino acids: CASSLGLAGQYEQFF. The chain has TRBV5-1 and TRBJ2-1, with TRBD2 matching over 10 bases. Germline CDR1 SGHRS, CDR2 YFSETQ. This CDR3 comprises 15 residues. The junction had 5 bases not matched to a gene; V was cut back by 0 bases and J by 8 bases.